This TCR beta chain was sequenced during a study of somatic mutations in cytotoxic T cells in rheumatoid arthritis. About the research overall: After diagnosis, patient blood (around 30 ml EDTA) was drawn right away, before any treatment was given. Sorting by flow gave nearly 100% purity for some V beta antibody-stained T-cell populations, including V beta1+ cells sequenced for TCRB.

General study points: CD8+ clonality rose with age in rheumatoid arthritis patients, unlike in healthy controls. No antigen targets were known for the expanded CD8+ clones.

Data came from immunoSEQ multiplex PCR; TCRdb stores just in-frame clones and leaves some out. The sample consists of 15,000 to 20,000 clones, 70% to 80% of them appearing once. With regard to this clone: Its specificity is not known.

In germline, CDR1 is MRHNA, CDR2 SNTAGT. V was clipped by 5 bases and J by 6 bases; unmatched bases: 9. The CDR3 loop spans 15 amino acids. The clonotype originates from an adult with rheumatoid arthritis. Sequencing was performed on CD8+ T cells sorted from blood. This rearrangement joins TRBV6-4 to TRBJ1-5, with 8 bases fitting TRBD1. The CDR3 loop reads CASSPEQGAGQPQHF. Here the CDR3 DNA reads TGTGCCAGCAGTCCGGAGCAGGGGGCGGGTCAGCCCCAGCATTTT.